These T cell receptor beta chains were read from a single sample in a study of blood T cell repertoires in COVID-19. Using immunoSEQ multiplex PCR, the repertoire was profiled, and TCRdb retains in-frame clones only, with some absent. The sample yields about 53,000 clones, more than 75% seen once. Sequencing used peripheral blood. The receptors stem from a man aged 45-65 years with acute or convalescent COVID-19. CDR3s leave out the opening cysteine and the closing phenylalanine or tryptophan.

TRBJ1-2,TRBV3-1/TRBV3-2,ASRAGLDGYT
TRBJ2-5,TRBV7-9,ASSVKGGETQY
TRBJ2-1,TRBV9,ASSVGQGYNEQF
TRBJ2-2,TRBV7-3,ASSQRQGMITGELF
TRBJ2-4,TRBV24-1,ATSDFSVQY
TRBJ1-1,TRBV7-9,ASSLQGANTEAF
TRBJ2-7,TRBV18,ASSQRQGYEQY
TRBJ2-7,TRBV19,ASSIGTGSTPYEQY
TRBJ2-2,TRBV6-4,ASSDSLATGELF
TRBJ2-1,TRBV9,ASSVQAGRTNEQF
TRBJ1-1,TRBV7-9,ASRGRTGNTEAF
TRBJ1-1,TRBV6-5,ASRDRGSTEAF
TRBJ2-7,TRBV4-1,ASSQDVGYEQY
TRBJ2-2,TRBV7-9,ASSLQGAYTGELF
TRBJ2-1,TRBV3-1/TRBV3-2,ASGTDFMSEQF
TRBJ2-1,TRBV12-3/TRBV12-4,ASSLLAGGEQF
TRBJ2-7,TRBV28,ASIFSEGSYEQY
TRBJ2-2,TRBV19,ASSNRGTTGELF
TRBJ2-1,TRBV6-5,ASRPRGGLRIRQF
TRBJ1-4,TRBV6-5,ASSGRATNEKLF
TRBJ1-2,TRBV9,ASSVQGLRGGYT
TRBJ1-1,TRBV7-9,ASSLVRELAEAF
TRBJ1-2,TRBV5-4,ASSLDGTGAFILNYGYT
TRBJ1-2,TRBV11-2,ASSLDFLGGGYT
TRBJ2-2,TRBV4-1,ASSQTGGYTGELF
TRBJ2-1,TRBV11-3,ASSLGGTSGNEQF
TRBJ1-1,TRBV25-1,ASSGQDRGLAEAF
TRBJ1-3,TRBV12-3/TRBV12-4,ASSPDRGTIY
TRBJ2-5,TRBV27,ASSFETGRHETQY
TRBJ1-3,TRBV5-1,ASSLNNAGDLSGNTIY
TRBJ2-7,TRBV20-1,SARSGHEQY
TRBJ2-7,TRBV28,ASSLTYEQY
TRBJ2-5,TRBV5-4,ASSLLQKLAQETQY
TRBJ2-3,TRBV24-1,ATSTPRQGERDTQY
TRBJ2-6,TRBV2,ASSGTGTSGANVLT
TRBJ1-5,TRBV10-3,AIGPGTGPNSNQPQH
TRBJ2-7,TRBV6-5,ASRDSGGGEQY
TRBJ1-1,TRBV4-2,ASSYQGNTEAF
TRBJ1-2,TRBV29-1,SAMTANYGYT
TRBJ2-5,TRBV4-1,ASSHPGLAGGPGKETQY
TRBJ2-3,TRBV5-1,ASSRTAGAMPDTQY
TRBJ1-1,TRBV9,ASSVGSGQGTEAF
TRBJ2-3,TRBV30,AWSTGTPPDTQY
TRBJ1-3,TRBV5-1,ASSFGQGTSGNTIY
TRBJ2-4,TRBV4-2,ASSHLGTSGGADGNIQY
TRBJ2-7,TRBV7-9,ASSFEASEQY
TRBJ2-7,TRBV2,ASGLLGAFEQY
TRBJ2-1,TRBV7-8,ASSLTGDEQF
TRBJ2-1,TRBV3-1/TRBV3-2,ASSQVVGQREGQMANEQF